Included here is one T cell receptor beta chain sequence, with context. This entry comes from a study of T cell changes during pregnancy in multiple sclerosis. The germline V gene encodes CDR1 MNHNS and CDR2 SASEGT. Between the trimmed V and J ends, which lost 6 bases and 4 bases, there was a span of 12 bases. The length of the CDR3 is 14 residues. The assay was immunoSEQ multiplex PCR, and TCRdb's table has in-frame clones only and misses some. Among about 53,000 clones listed, 80% to 95% were seen once. Sequences were derived from CD4+ T cells from peripheral blood mononuclear cells, sampled in the third trimester of pregnancy. The chain employs TRBV6-1 and TRBJ2-2; D might be TRBD1 (6 bases). This TCR derives from a female donor with multiple sclerosis, enrolled in a pregnancy study. The CDR3 coding sequence is TGTGCCAGCAGCGCCGGACAGCCCACCGGGGAGCTGTTTTTT. Its protein is CASSAGQPTGELFF.